This entry describes one T cell receptor (beta chain). This clone was counted a single time. There is no known antigen for this receptor. Base-call qualities are not available, and no considerably larger clone is one nucleotide away. CDR1 SEHNR and CDR2 FQNEAQ are derived from the germline V gene (reference sequence). Germline trimming amounts to 8 bases on V and 0 bases on J, with 8 as the count of junction bases outside the gene matches. CDR3 length: 15 amino acids, cysteine to phenylalanine. Just the 45-base CDR3 DNA is kept, in frame starting at base 1. This entry comes from a study of T cell changes during pregnancy in multiple sclerosis (dated 2019 in TCRdb). Broadly, across the study: In women with multiple sclerosis, the researchers looked at how the T cell repertoire shifted as pregnancy progressed.

The library was obtained by the immunoSEQ multiplex PCR assay. TCRdb mirrors the immuneACCESS table, restricted to in-frame sequences. Some clones are absent from its copies; in checked studies, under half trace to an unresolved V gene, and the reason for the others is unknown. The sample includes tens of thousands of clones, with 91% observed a single time. About 12% of the sample belongs to the ten largest clones. The chain uses TRBV7-9 and TRBJ2-7; TRBD2 matches 9 bases in the middle. This TCR came from a female donor with multiple sclerosis, enrolled in a pregnancy study. This sample comprised CD8+ T cells from peripheral blood mononuclear cells, obtained after pregnancy. The CDR3 protein: CASGPTSGSSYEQYF. The nucleotide sequence reads as follows: TGTGCCAGCGGACCGACTAGCGGATCCTCCTACGAGCAGTACTTC.